In this sample, the clone carrying this T cell receptor (beta chain) turned up a few times. The target antigen is unknown. The CDR3 totals 16 residues. Germline V gives CDR1 MNHEY, CDR2 SVGAGI. With V trimmed by 0 bases and J by 5 bases, 6 bases remained unmatched. This specimen belongs to a study of cytomegalovirus exposure and HLA in healthy donors. Study results and caveats: A later analysis linked 16,951 TCR beta sequences to HLA alleles at 0.05 false discovery rate. According to the study, around 150 TCR beta chains were cytomegalovirus-associated.

Primers: 60 Vbeta forward and 13 Jbeta reverse. Measured with immunoSEQ multiplex PCR; TCRdb has only the in-frame clones, and not every one. This sample has roughly 98,000 clones, with approximately 65% found just once. This sequence originates from a woman in her thirties in good health and CMV-seropositive. The rearrangement joins TRBV6-5 to TRBJ2-2, with 7 bases matching TRBD2. The sample comprised PBMCs. The CDR3 DNA reads as TGTGCCAGCAGTTACTCGAGCGGGGTAGGGACCGGGGAGCTGTTTTTT. Its translation is CASSYSSGVGTGELFF.